The clone carrying this TCR beta chain was counted at least ten times. Its matching antigen is unknown. The data belong to a study of neurological immune-mediated disorders. A single run covered 15-18 subjects with over 180 million TCR-beta sequences. TCRdb reprocessed the 5' RACE reads with MiXCR, giving one entry per CDR3 protein. This table holds fewer than 50,000 distinct CDR3 sequences, roughly 2.5% found once. There are 15 residues in the CDR3. V gave up 1 base and J gave up 7 bases, with 14 bases separating them. Germline CDR1 and CDR2: SGHTA and FQGNSA. From 2 million PBMCs stored at -80 C, the unsorted libraries were generated. Study results and limitations: The greatest degree of TCR clonal expansion was observed in HTLV-1-associated myelopathy, with the lowest in multiple sclerosis, below that of healthy controls. No CDR3 amino acid sequences recurred among expanded clones across subjects, suggesting private repertoires in all groups.

Sequenced input: PBMCs. The TCR was taken from a man aged 25-40 years with multiple sclerosis. The chain joins TRBV7-2 to TRBJ2-1; D remains ambiguous. The CDR3 region is CASSLVLGLSNEQFF. The CDR3 DNA reads as TGTGCCAGCAGCTTAGTTCTCGGGCTATCTAATGAGCAGTTCTTC.